These 31 T cell receptor beta chains originate from one sample sequenced in a study of immune heterogeneity within non-small cell lung tumors. In a multiplex PCR, 32 V and 13 J primers amplified TCR beta CDR3. Via MiXCR, TCRdb re-called the multiplex PCR reads, giving one row per CDR3 protein. The sample consists of 3,500 to 5,500 distinct CDR3 sequences, 24% of them appearing once. Template material for each sample was 550 to 750 ng of bulk tumor genomic DNA. Several widely spaced biopsies per primary tumor were taken during surgery. Each patient presented with untreated, newly diagnosed non-small cell lung cancer and received curative surgery. The sequencing input was lung tumor tissue. The receptors originated from a man aged 45-65 years with non-small cell lung cancer.

This clonotype is judged medium-sized. The chain employs TRBV5-1 and TRBJ2-1, with D possibly matching TRBD1 (5 bases). Germline V CDR1 and CDR2: SGHRS, YFSETQ. The V end lost 3 bases, the J end lost 0 bases, and 25 bases lay between the germline ends. The CDR3 extends over 20 amino acids. The CDR3 spells CASSYPEDTTVPISYNEQFF. The CDR3 DNA reads as TGCGCCAGCAGCTACCCCGAGGACACCACAGTTCCGATCTCCTACAATGAGCAGTTCTTC.

On this clonotype itself: A much larger clone differs from this one at a single base, so this may be a read error. V and J are TRBV4-2 and TRBJ2-2; the D gene is possibly TRBD1 (6 bases). Germline V lookup: CDR1 LGHNA, CDR2 YNFKEQ. The CDR3 is 17 residues long. DNA for the CDR3: TGTGCCAGCAGCCAAGGGATGGGGCAGGGGAACACCGGGGAGCTGCTTTTT. It translates to CASSQGMGQGNTGELLF.

This clonotype is medium-sized within its sample. V gene TRBV20-1 combines with J gene TRBJ1-2; D is unresolved. The CDR3 spans 13 residues. V was shortened by 0 bases and J by 2 bases, with 7 bases between the two germline ends. Germline CDR1 is DFQATT and CDR2 is SNEGSKA (reference sequence). For the CDR3, the DNA is TGCAGTGCTAGAGACCAATTAAACTATGGCTACACCTTC. Translation gives CSARDQLNYGYTF.

This clonotype is medium-sized in the sample. This sequence joins TRBV28 and TRBJ1-3, with D unclear. The CDR3 loop spans 14 amino acids. Trimming stripped 5 bases from V and 0 bases from J, with 8 bases between. Germline V gene sequence: CDR1 MDHEN, CDR2 SYDVKM. CDR3 sequence (DNA): TGTGCCAGCAGTAAGGAAGTCTCTGGAAACACCATATATTTT. This codes for CASSKEVSGNTIYF.

This clonotype is labeled as medium-sized. This rearrangement joins TRBV20-1 to TRBJ2-7, with 8 bases that match TRBD1. J was trimmed by 5 bases and V by 4 bases; bases with no gene match: 10. This CDR3 contains 14 residues. The V gene's germline CDR1 is DFQATT and CDR2 SNEGSKA (reference sequence). This CDR3 is CSANTRTGNNEQYF. The DNA of the CDR3 is TGCAGTGCTAATACCCGGACAGGGAACAACGAGCAGTACTTC.

This clonotype ranks as medium-sized. V usage is TRBV5-6 and J usage is TRBJ1-2; D might be TRBD1 (5 bases). The CDR3 contains 15 residues. Per germline, CDR1 SGHDT and CDR2 YYEEEE. The ends were cut back, 2 bases at V and 4 bases at J, with 15 bases in the middle. CDR3 region: CASSFFTGTTYGYTF. The CDR3 nucleotides read TGTGCCAGCAGCTTTTTCACAGGAACCACCTATGGCTACACCTTC. Full variable domain (rest looked up from reference TRBV5-6 and TRBJ1-2): DAGVTQSPTHLIKTRGQQVTLRCSPKSGHDTVSWYQQALGQGPQFIFQYYEEEERQRGNFPDRFSGHQFPNYSSELNVNALLLGDSALYLCASSFFTGTTYGYTFGSGTRLTVV.

This clonotype was picked up many times. The chain couples TRBV18 to TRBJ2-5, with D tentatively TRBD1 or TRBD2 (6 bases each). V was trimmed by 3 bases and J by 4 bases, leaving 12 bases between them. CDR3 length: 14 amino acids. Germline-derived CDR1 and CDR2 are KGHSH and LQKENI. Here the CDR3 DNA reads TGTGCCAGCTCACCGATGGGGGGCCCAGAGACCCAGTACTTC. Its translation: CASSPMGGPETQYF.

This clonotype is deemed medium-sized. The rearrangement uses TRBV24-1 and TRBJ2-2; 13 bases map to TRBD2. Trimming cost V 4 bases and J 0 bases; bases outside gene matches: 4. CDR1 and CDR2 (germline): KGHDR, SFDVKD. The CDR3 is 18 amino acids. CDR3 coding DNA: TGTGCCACCAGTGAACTAGCGGGAGGGCTTGCGAACACCGGGGAGCTGTTTTTT. Amino acid sequence: CATSELAGGLANTGELFF.

In this sample, this clonotype is medium-sized. The rearrangement joins TRBV3-1 to TRBJ2-7; TRBD1 or TRBD2 may be the D gene (6 bases each). The germline V gene has CDR1 LGHDT and CDR2 YNNKEL (reference sequence). Trimming cost V 1 base and J 4 bases, with 14 bases left between them. The CDR3 is 15 residues long. The CDR3 reads CASSQGGAGYYEQYF. The DNA of the CDR3 is TGTGCCAGCAGCCAAGGGGGGGCGGGATATTACGAGCAGTACTTC.

With respect to this clonotype: One junction end disagrees with the germline gene, perhaps due to a read error. The V call is TRBV28, the J call TRBJ1-2; D not resolved. Germline V gene lookup returns CDR1 MDHEN and CDR2 SYDVKM. This CDR3 comprises 13 residues. The CDR3 loop is CSSSLRRDYGYTF. Here the CDR3 DNA reads TGTTCCAGCAGTTTAAGACGTGACTATGGATACACATTC.

By share, this clonotype ranks as medium-sized (0.01 to 0.1%). CDR3 sequence (DNA): TGCAGTGCTAGAGGGGACCCGAACTATGGCTACACCTTC. This sequence encodes CSARGDPNYGYTF. V and J are TRBV20-1 and TRBJ1-2; D possibly corresponds to TRBD1 (5 bases). Germline CDR1 reads DFQATT; CDR2 reads SNEGSKA (reference sequence). V lost 1 base, J lost 2 bases, and 8 bases lay in between. This CDR3 contains 13 residues.

This chain connects TRBV7-2 to TRBJ2-3; D unclear. The V end lost 5 bases, the J end lost 0 bases, and 6 bases lay between the germline ends. CDR1 is SGHTA, CDR2 FQGNSA, per germline. This CDR3 is 13 amino acids long. The CDR3 here is CASSRASTDTQYF. CDR3 bases: TGTGCCAGCAGCCGCGCTAGCACAGATACGCAGTATTTT.

This clonotype counts as medium-sized. V gene TRBV5-1 combines with J gene TRBJ1-1; D not certain. V was clipped by 0 bases and J by 3 bases, with 9 bases between them. Germline loops: CDR1 SGHRS, CDR2 YFSETQ. The CDR3 is 14 amino acids. The CDR3 region has the DNA TGCGCCAGCAGCTTGGAAGGGTCTCACACTGAAGCTTTCTTT. This sequence encodes CASSLEGSHTEAFF.

This clonotype was recorded only once. The CDR3 end shows no conserved phenylalanine or tryptophan, and so a read error is likely. V gene TRBV20-1 combines with J gene TRBJ1-5, with D possibly being TRBD1 (5 bases). The germline V gene has CDR1 DFQATT and CDR2 SNEGSKA (reference sequence). The CDR3 extends over 14 amino acids. Trimming cost V 2 bases and J 7 bases, with 15 bases left between them. For the CDR3, the DNA is TGCAGTGCTAGACCGGGGACCAAGGGCCAGCCCCAGCATTCT. Encoded protein: CSARPGTKGQPQHS.

This clonotype is medium-sized by share. The chain joins TRBV12-3 or TRBV12-4 to TRBJ2-3; D gene unclear. V was trimmed by 1 base and J by 0 bases, leaving 5 bases between them. The CDR3 length is 14 residues. CDR3 sequence (DNA): TGTGCCAGCAGTTTAGGGGGTAGCACAGATACGCAGTATTTT. Encoded protein: CASSLGGSTDTQYF.

This clonotype is classed as medium-sized. The V call is TRBV30, the J call TRBJ1-2; unclear D gene. Germline V gene sequence: CDR1 GTSNPN, CDR2 SVGIG (reference sequence). The CDR3 contains 11 residues. With 1 base removed from V and 8 bases from J, the gap between germline ends came to 8 bases. The CDR3 region has the DNA TGTGCCTGGAGTGGGTTACGAGGCTACACCTTC. Residues: CAWSGLRGYTF.

This clonotype is classed as medium-sized. The gene calls are TRBV5-1 and TRBJ1-2, with D possibly matching TRBD1 (5 bases). Trimming took off 4 bases at V and 5 bases at J, with 15 bases between the two ends. The CDR3 totals 14 residues. Germline CDR1 SGHRS, CDR2 YFSETQ. This CDR3 is CASSPEGSGYGYTF. CDR3 DNA: TGCGCCAGCAGCCCCGAGGGGAGCGGATATGGCTACACCTTC.

This clonotype qualifies as medium-sized. V and J are TRBV2 and TRBJ1-6; D is uncertain. The CDR3 loop spans 15 amino acids. Between the trimmed V and J ends, which lost 7 bases and 5 bases, there was a span of 15 bases. Germline V lookup: CDR1 SNHLY, CDR2 FYNNEI. The CDR3 spells CASTKELVNNSPLHF. CDR3 in DNA: TGTGCCAGCACCAAGGAGTTAGTAAATAATTCACCCCTCCACTTT.

Remarks on this clonotype: A read error may explain this, as a much larger clone is one base away. The rearrangement joins TRBV5-1 to TRBJ2-5; D may correspond to TRBD1 or TRBD2 (6 bases each). The CDR3 is made up of 16 amino acids. Per germline, CDR1 SGHRS and CDR2 YFSETQ. V was shortened by 0 bases and J by 6 bases, with 18 bases between the two germline ends. This CDR3 is CASSLEPAWGAKTQYF. CDR3 coding DNA: TGCGCCAGCAGCTTGGAACCAGCGTGGGGGGCAAAGACCCAGTACTTC.

This clonotype is judged medium-sized. The chain uses TRBV9 and TRBJ1-1, with D unresolved. Trimming took off 2 bases at V and 7 bases at J, with 15 bases between the two ends. Germline CDR1 and CDR2: SGDLS and YYNGEE. The CDR3 contains 14 residues. This CDR3 reads CASSVGPGSGEAFF. The DNA of the CDR3 is TGTGCCAGCAGCGTGGGTCCCGGGAGTGGTGAAGCTTTCTTT.

With regard to this clonotype: A much bigger clone sits one base away, suggesting this may be a read error. The chain joins TRBV20-1 to TRBJ2-2; possibly TRBD1 for D (6 bases). The CDR3 has 16 residues. Germline values: CDR1 DFQATT, CDR2 SNEGSKA (reference sequence). The CDR3 spells CSARDYGQLYTAELFF. As DNA, the CDR3 is TGCAGTGCTAGAGATTACGGACAGCTATACACCGCGGAGCTGTTTTTT.

This clonotype has at least ten counts. This chain joins TRBV10-2 and TRBJ2-5; 7 bases map to TRBD1. Losses at the gene ends were 4 bases for V and 2 bases for J; bases not matched to a gene: 7. This CDR3 has 15 residues. The germline V gene encodes CDR1 WSHSY and CDR2 SAAADI. The CDR3: CASSGGTVRQETQYF. CDR3 nucleotides: TGCGCCAGCAGTGGAGGGACAGTCCGGCAAGAGACCCAGTACTTC.

This clonotype was detected many times. The gene calls are TRBV18 and TRBJ2-1; either TRBD1 or TRBD2 may supply D (5 bases each). The V gene lost 3 bases and the J gene lost 5 bases, with 8 bases spanning the gap. The CDR3 is 13 residues long. CDR1 is KGHSH, CDR2 LQKENI, per germline. The chain's CDR3 is CASSPGRNNEQFF. In DNA form, the CDR3 reads TGTGCCAGCTCACCGGGACGGAACAATGAGCAGTTCTTC.

Details on this clonotype: The germline gene is not matched at one end of the junction; a read error may be the cause. The rearrangement links TRBV28 to TRBJ1-4; D is perhaps TRBD1 (5 bases). From germline, CDR1 is MDHEN and CDR2 SYDVKM. This CDR3 region has 14 residues. CDR3 in amino acids: CASSLPRDEEKLFF. The DNA for the CDR3 is TGCGCCAGCAGTTTACCCAGGGATGAGGAAAAACTGTTTTTT. Full variable domain (missing parts from reference TRBV28 and TRBJ1-4): DVKVTQSSRYLVKRTGEKVFLECVQDMDHENMFWYRQDPGLGLRLIYFSYDVKMKEKGDIPEGYSVSREKKERFSLILESASTNQTSMYLCASSLPRDEEKLFFGSGTQLSVL.

This clonotype counts as medium-sized. The genes are TRBV15 and TRBJ1-2, with 10 positions matching TRBD1. V was pared by 1 base and J by 4 bases, with 3 bases of the junction left unmatched. Germline loops: CDR1 LNHNV, CDR2 YYDKDF (reference sequence). The CDR3 is made up of 15 amino acids. The CDR3 bases are TGTGCCACCAGCAGAGGGGACAGGGGCCTCTATGGCTACACCTTC. Translating gives CATSRGDRGLYGYTF.

This clonotype is judged medium-sized. This chain links TRBV3-1 with TRBJ1-6, with D perhaps matching TRBD1 (5 bases). CDR1 and CDR2 (germline): LGHDT, YNNKEL (reference sequence). CDR3 size: 14 residues. The V end was cut by 0 bases, the J end by 13 bases, with 13 bases between. CDR3 coding DNA: TGTGCCAGCAGCCAAGATCAAAGCAGGGCCCCCCTCCACTTT. It specifies CASSQDQSRAPLHF.

This clonotype was detected many times. The V gene is TRBV20-1, the J gene TRBJ1-1; D gene unclear. The CDR3 covers 13 residues. V lost 1 base to trimming and J lost 0 bases, with 6 bases between them. Germline V CDR1 and CDR2: DFQATT, SNEGSKA (reference sequence). The CDR3: CSARGVLNTEAFF. In nucleotides, the CDR3 is TGCAGTGCTAGAGGAGTTCTGAACACTGAAGCTTTCTTT.

This chain connects TRBV11-2 to TRBJ1-5; weak D call: TRBD1 (5 bases). Germline V lookup: CDR1 SGHAT, CDR2 FQNNGV. This CDR3 is built from 19 residues. Trimming took off 4 bases at V and 0 bases at J, with 22 bases between the two ends. The CDR3 here is CASSSGGGRTNYSNQPQHF. The CDR3 nucleotides read TGTGCCAGCAGCTCCGGGGGGGGAAGGACAAATTATAGCAATCAGCCCCAGCATTTT.

This clonotype was detected many times. This chain connects TRBV18 to TRBJ1-4, with D unclear. CDR3 size: 17 residues. V was clipped by 3 bases and J by 0 bases, with 14 bases between them. Germline-derived CDR1 and CDR2 are KGHSH and LQKENI. The CDR3 reads CASSPPGLRATNEKLFF. The DNA of the CDR3 is TGTGCCAGCTCACCTCCCGGGTTGCGTGCAACTAATGAAAAACTGTTTTTT.

Many counts were recorded for this clonotype. CDR3 nucleotides: TGTGCCAGCAGCTTAACATCTGCCGGGGAGCTGTTTTTT. Translated, it gives CASSLTSAGELFF. V and J are TRBV7-9 and TRBJ2-2, with unresolved D. With 2 bases removed from V and 6 bases from J, the gap between germline ends came to 7 bases. Per germline, CDR1 SEHNR and CDR2 FQNEAQ (reference sequence). The CDR3 loop spans 13 amino acids.

This clonotype is labeled medium-sized. V and J are TRBV6-4 and TRBJ2-2, with D possibly TRBD2 on 5 matching bases. The CDR3 loop spans 14 amino acids. Germline V gene data show CDR1 as MRHNA and CDR2 as SNTAGT. V lost 4 bases and J 7 bases, leaving 13 bases between the germline ends. CDR3 region: CASSARSEGGELFF. The CDR3 region has the DNA TGTGCCAGCAGTGCGCGTAGCGAAGGCGGGGAGCTGTTTTTT.